The next 10 T cell receptor beta chains were all read from a single sample in a study of identical twins. TCRdb re-analysed the 5' RACE reads in MiXCR, keeping a single row per CDR3 protein. The sample shows 350,000 or so distinct CDR3 sequences, around 9% of them seen only once. Sequencing input: naive T cells sorted from blood. Source of these receptors: a woman in her 50s in good health.

This chain links TRBV12-3 or TRBV12-4 with TRBJ2-5; 7 bases align to TRBD2. The CDR3 sequence is 17 residues long. J was trimmed by 3 bases and V by 3 bases; bases with no gene match: 13. CDR3 nucleotides: TGTGCCAGCAGTTTTTCTGTGGCTAGCGGAATGGAAGAGACCCAGTACTTC. Translating gives CASSFSVASGMEETQYF.

This clonotype was recorded many times. The gene calls are TRBV12-3 or TRBV12-4 and TRBJ2-3; TRBD2 is a possible D gene (6 bases). The V and J ends lost 4 bases and 2 bases respectively, with 10 bases between them. CDR3 length: 14 residues. DNA of the CDR3: TGTGCCAGCAGTTGGGCGGGGCCCACAGATACGCAGTATTTT. Protein sequence: CASSWAGPTDTQYF.

This CDR3 reads CASSPGRAGLGPQHF. As DNA, the CDR3 is TGTGCCAGCAGCCCAGGTCGGGCAGGCCTCGGGCCCCAGCATTTT. The genes are TRBV3-1 and TRBJ1-5; no reliable D call. Trimming removed 4 bases from V and 9 bases from J, with 19 bases in between. CDR3 length: 15 residues. Germline V CDR1 and CDR2: LGHDT, YNNKEL (reference sequence).

This clonotype was seen a few times. V gene TRBV21-1 combines with J gene TRBJ2-5; TRBD2 was called by the table and not checked on the DNA. TRBV21-1 is annotated as a pseudogene. The CDR3 runs to 14 residues. The CDR3 coding sequence is TGTGCCAGCAGCTCCCAGGAGGGGAGAGAGACCCAGTACTTC. Amino acid sequence: CASSSQEGRETQYF.

This clonotype was detected a few times. This chain uses TRBV28 with TRBJ2-7; either TRBD1 or TRBD2 may supply D (6 bases each). Trimming took off 2 bases at V and 0 bases at J, with 14 bases between the two ends. The germline CDR1 and CDR2 sequences are MDHEN and SYDVKM. This CDR3 spans 16 amino acids. Here the CDR3 reads CASSLGGRRSSYEQYV. The DNA for the CDR3 is TGTGCCAGCAGTTTAGGGGGGCGTCGGAGCTCCTACGAGCAGTACGTC.

J is TRBJ1-1 and V is TRBV12-3 or TRBV12-4; possibly TRBD1 for D (5 bases). The germline V and J ends were trimmed by 6 bases and 5 bases, with 19 bases remaining between them. The CDR3 runs to 15 residues. CDR3 nucleotide sequence: TGTGCCAGCAGGACGGGACGTAGAGAAGGAACTGAAGCTTTCTTT. Translated, it gives CASRTGRREGTEAFF.

Only a few counts were recorded for this clonotype. The chain links TRBV6-6 to TRBJ1-2; TRBD1 matches 7 bases. The CDR3 length is 16 residues. Germline assignment: CDR1 MNHNY and CDR2 SVGAGI (reference sequence). The trim removed 0 bases at V and 0 bases at J, leaving 4 bases unmatched. The CDR3 sequence: CASSYSRGTANYGYTF. The DNA for the CDR3 is TGTGCCAGCAGTTACTCAAGGGGGACAGCTAACTATGGCTACACCTTC.

The chain combines TRBV5-1 with TRBJ2-5; unclear D gene. This CDR3 region has 16 residues. Germline assignment: CDR1 SGHRS and CDR2 YFSETQ. V was cut by 0 bases and J by 2 bases, with 14 bases left in between. In DNA form, the CDR3 reads TGCGCCAGCAGCTTGGGGTCTAACCGGCCACAAGAGACCCAGTACTTC. Its protein product is CASSLGSNRPQETQYF.

The chain links TRBV4-1 to TRBJ2-1, with D perhaps matching TRBD2 (6 bases). Looked up from germline, CDR1 is MGHRA and CDR2 is YSYEKL. This CDR3 is 16 amino acids long. The V and J ends lost 0 bases and 2 bases respectively, with 11 bases between them. For the CDR3, the DNA is TGCGCCAGCAGCCAAGAGTGGCGGGGAACCTACAATGAGCAGTTCTTC. Its protein is CASSQEWRGTYNEQFF.

The rearrangement links TRBV28 to TRBJ1-4; D is undetermined. The germline gives CDR1 MDHEN, CDR2 SYDVKM. This CDR3 has 13 amino acids. The V end lost 5 bases, the J end lost 8 bases, and 12 bases lay between the germline ends. This CDR3 reads CASSTGVEEKLFF. The CDR3 DNA sequence: TGTGCCAGCAGTACCGGGGTGGAGGAAAAACTGTTTTTT.